Presented here are 9 T cell receptor beta chains from one specimen sequenced in a study of CD8 T cells in Susac syndrome. RNA was extracted with the RNeasy kit, and a quantity of roughly 0.5 to 1 ug was reverse transcribed using random hexamers. TCRdb re-called the immunoSEQ multiplex PCR reads with MiXCR, one entry per CDR3 protein. This table has tens of thousands of distinct CDR3 sequences, under 96% appearing once. The sequenced sample was CD4+ T cells from PBMCs. These receptors came from a human donor with multiple sclerosis.

This rearrangement joins TRBV6-5 to TRBJ2-7; D call uncertain. In germline, CDR1 is MNHEY, CDR2 SVGAGI. V lost 0 bases to trimming and J lost 2 bases, with 8 bases between them. This CDR3 spans 14 amino acids. This CDR3 reads CASSYSHGTYEQYF. CDR3 nucleotide sequence: TGTGCCAGCAGTTACTCTCACGGAACCTACGAGCAGTACTTC.

The chain combines TRBV12-3 or TRBV12-4 with TRBJ1-5, with D possibly being TRBD1 (6 bases). This CDR3 has 16 residues. The germline V and J ends were trimmed by 6 bases and 6 bases, with 21 bases remaining between them. The DNA for the CDR3 is TGTGCCAGCAGCCCAAGTCGGAGGGGGACGGGTCAGCCCCAGCATTTT. Protein: CASSPSRRGTGQPQHF.

V and J are TRBV19 and TRBJ1-1, with 7 bases fitting TRBD1. The germline V gene has CDR1 LNHDA and CDR2 SQIVND (reference sequence). With V trimmed by 3 bases and J by 1 base, 8 bases remained unmatched. The CDR3 spans 16 residues. Here the CDR3 DNA reads TGTGCCAGTAGTATCCAGACAGGGAGAGGGAACACTGAAGCTTTCTTT. Translating it yields CASSIQTGRGNTEAFF.

With regard to this clonotype: In this CDR3 the conserved last residue, phenylalanine or tryptophan, is missing, so a read error is likely. The chain joins TRBV3-1 to TRBJ2-2, with D possibly TRBD2 on 6 matching bases. V lost 3 bases and J 4 bases, leaving 12 bases between the germline ends. This CDR3 is built from 15 residues. CDR1 and CDR2 (germline): LGHDT, YNNKEL (reference sequence). CDR3 amino acids: CASSQRLGITGELFL. DNA of the CDR3: TGTGCCAGCAGCCAGAGACTAGGAATCACCGGGGAGCTGTTTTTG.

This sequence joins TRBV5-4 and TRBJ1-1; 7 bases line up with TRBD1. The CDR3 length is 14 residues. CDR1 is SGHNT, CDR2 YYREEE, per germline (reference sequence). Unmatched junction bases numbered 6, after V lost 1 base and J lost 6 bases. CDR3 in amino acids: CASSLPPGQSEAFF. The DNA of the CDR3 is TGTGCCAGCAGCTTGCCACCGGGACAGTCTGAAGCTTTCTTT.

Only one count was recorded for this clonotype. The rearrangement uses TRBV2 and TRBJ2-6; D gene uncertain. Deletions cut 0 bases from V and 1 base from J, with 16 bases between. Germline V gene data show CDR1 as SNHLY and CDR2 as FYNNEI. The CDR3 loop spans 19 amino acids. The CDR3 is CASSEALLGYLSGANVLTF. As DNA, the CDR3 is TGTGCCAGCAGTGAAGCCCTTCTAGGGTATCTTTCTGGGGCCAACGTCCTGACTTTC. The variable domain in full, completed from reference TRBV2 and TRBJ2-6, reads EPEVTQTPSHQVTQMGQEVILRCVPISNHLYFYWYRQILGQKVEFLVSFYNNEISEKSEIFDDQFSVERPDGSNFTLKIRSTKLEDSAMYFCASSEALLGYLSGANVLTFGAGSRLTVL.

The V gene is TRBV7-2, the J gene TRBJ1-4; D not resolved. The CDR3 is made up of 14 amino acids. Trimming left V 5 bases short and J 8 bases short, with 15 bases between. Germline CDR1 and CDR2: SGHTA and FQGNSA. The CDR3: CASSPLGLEEKLFF. CDR3 bases: TGTGCCAGCAGCCCCCTGGGCTTGGAAGAAAAACTGTTTTTT.

J is TRBJ1-1 and V is TRBV3-1, with D perhaps TRBD1 (5 bases). The CDR3 has 12 amino acids. Between the trimmed V and J ends, which lost 6 bases and 8 bases, there was a span of 13 bases. CDR1 is LGHDT, CDR2 YNNKEL, per germline (reference sequence). CDR3 sequence (DNA): TGTGCCAGCAGATTCCAGGGTGGGGAAGCTTTCTTT. Translation gives CASRFQGGEAFF. Together with reference TRBV3-1 and TRBJ1-1, the CDR3 gives the full variable domain: DTAVSQTPKYLVTQMGNDKSIKCEQNLGHDTMYWYKQDSKKFLKIMFSYNNKELIINETVPNRFSPKSPDKAHLNLHINSLELGDSAVYFCASRFQGGEAFFGQGTRLTVV.

The chain links TRBV15 to TRBJ1-5, with D possibly being TRBD1 (5 bases). The CDR3 spans 15 residues. Trimming stripped 0 bases from V and 7 bases from J, with 13 bases between. Looked up from germline, CDR1 is LNHNV and CDR2 is YYDKDF (reference sequence). Written as DNA, the CDR3 is TGTGCCACCAGCAGAGATTCAGGAGAGGGGCAGCCCCAGCATTTT. As protein: CATSRDSGEGQPQHF.